These 10 T cell receptor beta chains came from one sample sequenced in a study of T cells in Graves' hyperthyroidism and ophthalmopathy. TCR beta CDR3 sequences were amplified from RNA transcripts. The primer set for the first-round RT-PCR of the TCR CDR3 was HTBI. TCRdb passed the multiplex PCR reads through MiXCR, listing each CDR3 protein once. The table lists approximately 400,000 distinct CDR3 sequences, about 15% of them singletons. Sequenced input: blood. The origin of the receptors is a woman younger than 45 with Graves' ophthalmopathy.

This clonotype was counted at least ten times. CDR3: CASSQWLSGNTIYF. DNA of the CDR3: TGTGCCAGCAGCCAGTGGCTCTCTGGAAACACCATATATTTT. The genes are TRBV12-3 or TRBV12-4 and TRBJ1-3; no clear D. CDR3 length: 14 residues. The V gene lost 6 bases and the J gene lost 0 bases, with 9 bases spanning the gap.

This clonotype has a count of ten or more. This chain links TRBV12-3 or TRBV12-4 with TRBJ1-5, with a weak D call TRBD1 (6 bases). With 8 bases removed from V and 2 bases from J, the gap between germline ends came to 10 bases. The CDR3 length is 13 residues. The CDR3 loop is CASAGEGNQPQHF. CDR3 sequence (DNA): TGTGCCAGCGCAGGGGAAGGCAATCAGCCCCAGCATTTT.

This clonotype was seen many times. This rearrangement joins TRBV27 to TRBJ1-2; unclear D gene. This CDR3 is built from 22 residues. Germline assignment: CDR1 MNHEY and CDR2 SMNVEV (reference sequence). The V end was cut by 8 bases, the J end by 2 bases, with 39 bases between. The CDR3 loop is CASRNYSLFAKKLFAKNYGYTF. The CDR3 nucleotides are TGTGCCAGCCGTAACTACAGCCTTTTCGCGAAAAAACTTTTCGCGAAAAACTATGGCTACACCTTC.

The table lists this clonotype with many counts. J is TRBJ2-5 and V is TRBV20-1; D remains ambiguous. The CDR3 has 13 residues. V was pared by 0 bases and J by 5 bases, with 10 bases between. Germline V gene lookup returns CDR1 DFQATT and CDR2 SNEGSKA (reference sequence). The CDR3 coding sequence is TGCAGTGCTAGAGACGGCTATGGGGAGACCCAGTACTTC. Protein product: CSARDGYGETQYF.

This clonotype was seen at least ten times. V gene TRBV7-8 combines with J gene TRBJ2-1; perhaps TRBD2 as D (5 bases). Trimming shortened V by 1 base and J by 9 bases, and 16 bases separated the two germline ends. CDR1 is SGHVS, CDR2 FQNEAQ, per germline. The CDR3 has 15 residues. CDR3 sequence reads: CASSLEVGIITEQFF. The CDR3 DNA sequence: TGTGCCAGCAGCTTAGAGGTCGGGATTATCACTGAGCAGTTCTTC.

In its sample, this clonotype was seen many times. V gene TRBV18 combines with J gene TRBJ1-5; TRBD1 agrees at 11 bases. Looked up from germline, CDR1 is KGHSH and CDR2 is LQKENI. The V segment lost 4 bases and the J segment 6 bases; nucleotides outside the gene matches: 5. The CDR3 totals 15 residues. CDR3 in amino acids: CASSRGTGGPQPQHF. The DNA for the CDR3 is TGTGCCAGCTCACGGGGGACAGGGGGGCCTCAGCCCCAGCATTTT.

The rearrangement links TRBV7-9 to TRBJ1-2; D remains unclear. Germline V gene sequence: CDR1 SEHNR, CDR2 FQNEAQ (reference sequence). With 6 bases removed from V and 0 bases from J, the gap between germline ends came to 11 bases. CDR3 length: 14 amino acids. The CDR3: CASRSRVTNYGYTF. CDR3 in DNA: TGTGCCAGCAGAAGCCGGGTAACTAACTATGGCTACACCTTC. The variable domain in full, with the rest retrieved from reference TRBV7-9 and TRBJ1-2, is DTGVSQNPRHKITKRGQNVTFRCDPISEHNRLYWYRQTLGQGPEFLTYFQNEAQLEKSRLLSDRFSAERPKGSFSTLEIQRTEQGDSAMYLCASRSRVTNYGYTFGSGTRLTVV.

The rearrangement joins TRBV28 to TRBJ1-1, with TRBD1 as a possible D gene (5 bases). This CDR3 has 13 amino acids. Trimming cost V 4 bases and J 4 bases, with 10 bases left between them. Germline assignment: CDR1 MDHEN and CDR2 SYDVKM. CDR3 residues: CASSWGGVTEAFF. The DNA for the CDR3 is TGTGCCAGCAGTTGGGGGGGGGTCACTGAAGCTTTCTTT.

This clonotype was detected many times. The CDR3 nucleotides are TGTGCCAGCAGTGGGACCCAGGGGTCCATTCAGCCCCAGCATTTT. This gives the protein CASSGTQGSIQPQHF. The chain has TRBV6-1 and TRBJ1-5, with D possibly matching TRBD1 (6 bases). The CDR3 totals 15 residues. The V gene's germline CDR1 is MNHNS and CDR2 SASEGT. Trimming cost V 4 bases and J 6 bases, with 16 bases left between them.

This clonotype was detected a few times. The rearrangement links TRBV20-1 to TRBJ1-3; TRBD1 is a possible D gene (6 bases). Germline CDR1 reads DFQATT; CDR2 reads SNEGSKA (reference sequence). The V gene lost 5 bases and the J gene lost 9 bases, with 17 bases spanning the gap. CDR3 length: 13 amino acids. The CDR3 spells CSAPGGGPRTIYF. The CDR3 nucleotides are TGCAGTGCTCCCGGTGGGGGGCCTCGCACCATATATTTT.